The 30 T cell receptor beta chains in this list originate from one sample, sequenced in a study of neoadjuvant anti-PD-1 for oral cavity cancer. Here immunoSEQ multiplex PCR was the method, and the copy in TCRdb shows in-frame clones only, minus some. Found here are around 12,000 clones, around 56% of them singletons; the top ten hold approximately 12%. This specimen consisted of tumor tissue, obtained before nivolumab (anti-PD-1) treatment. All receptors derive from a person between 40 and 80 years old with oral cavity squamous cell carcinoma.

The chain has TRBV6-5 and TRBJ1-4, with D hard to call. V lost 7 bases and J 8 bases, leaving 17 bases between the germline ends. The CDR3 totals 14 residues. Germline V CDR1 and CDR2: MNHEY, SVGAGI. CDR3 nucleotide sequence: TGTGCCAGCAACTCGGAGGGAGTAGGAGAAAAACTGTTTTTT. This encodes CASNSEGVGEKLFF.

The chain's CDR3 is CASSVAGDLDSYNEQFF. The CDR3 DNA reads TGTGCCAGCAGCGTAGCTGGGGACTTGGACTCCTACAATGAGCAGTTCTTC. The rearrangement links TRBV9 to TRBJ2-1, with D maybe TRBD2 (6 bases). Looked up from germline, CDR1 is SGDLS and CDR2 is YYNGEE. Trimming removed 0 bases at V and 0 bases at J, with 13 bases between. CDR3 size: 17 residues.

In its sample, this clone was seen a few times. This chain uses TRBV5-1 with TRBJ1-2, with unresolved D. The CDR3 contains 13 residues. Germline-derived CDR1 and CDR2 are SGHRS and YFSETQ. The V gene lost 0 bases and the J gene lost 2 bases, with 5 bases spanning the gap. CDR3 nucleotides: TGCGCCAGCAGCTTGGAAGGAAACTATGGCTACACCTTC. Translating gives CASSLEGNYGYTF.

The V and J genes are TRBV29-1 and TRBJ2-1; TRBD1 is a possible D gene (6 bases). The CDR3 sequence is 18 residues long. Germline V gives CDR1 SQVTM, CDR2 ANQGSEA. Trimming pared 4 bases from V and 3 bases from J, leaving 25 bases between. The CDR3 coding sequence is TGCAGCGTTGCGGCCTTCGTTACTCCTGAGGGGGACTACAATGAGCAGTTCTTC. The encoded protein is CSVAAFVTPEGDYNEQFF.

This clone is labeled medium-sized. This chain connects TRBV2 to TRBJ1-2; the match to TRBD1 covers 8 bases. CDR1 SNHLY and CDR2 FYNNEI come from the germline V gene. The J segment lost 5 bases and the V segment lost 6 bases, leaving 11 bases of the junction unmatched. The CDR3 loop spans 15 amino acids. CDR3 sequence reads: CASSDTLQGDYGYTF. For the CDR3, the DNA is TGTGCCAGCAGCGATACCCTACAGGGGGATTATGGCTACACCTTC.

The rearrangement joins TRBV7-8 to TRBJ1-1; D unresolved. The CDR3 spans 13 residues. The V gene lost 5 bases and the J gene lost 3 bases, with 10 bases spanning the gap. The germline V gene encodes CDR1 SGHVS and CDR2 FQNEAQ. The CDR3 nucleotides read TGTGCCAGCAGCCTACAGTACTACACTGAAGCTTTCTTT. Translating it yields CASSLQYYTEAFF. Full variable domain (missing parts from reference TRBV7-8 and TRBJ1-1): GAGVSQSPRYKVAKRGQDVALRCDPISGHVSLFWYQQALGQGPEFLTYFQNEAQLDKSGLPSDRFFAERPEGSVSTLKIQRTQQEDSAVYLCASSLQYYTEAFFGQGTRLTVV.

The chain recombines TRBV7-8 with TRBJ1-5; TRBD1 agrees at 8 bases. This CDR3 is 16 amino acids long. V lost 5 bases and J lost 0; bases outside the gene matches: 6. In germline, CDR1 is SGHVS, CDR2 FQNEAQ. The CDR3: CASSQDRGASNQPQHF. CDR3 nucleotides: TGTGCCAGCAGCCAAGACAGGGGCGCTAGCAATCAGCCCCAGCATTTT. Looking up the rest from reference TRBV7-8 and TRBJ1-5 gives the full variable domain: GAGVSQSPRYKVAKRGQDVALRCDPISGHVSLFWYQQALGQGPEFLTYFQNEAQLDKSGLPSDRFFAERPEGSVSTLKIQRTQQEDSAVYLCASSQDRGASNQPQHFGDGTRLSIL.

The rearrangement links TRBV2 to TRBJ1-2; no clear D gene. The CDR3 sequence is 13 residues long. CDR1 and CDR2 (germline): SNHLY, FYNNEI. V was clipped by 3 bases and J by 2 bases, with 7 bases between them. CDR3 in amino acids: CASSETVNYGYTF. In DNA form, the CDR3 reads TGTGCCAGCAGTGAGACGGTGAACTATGGCTACACCTTC.

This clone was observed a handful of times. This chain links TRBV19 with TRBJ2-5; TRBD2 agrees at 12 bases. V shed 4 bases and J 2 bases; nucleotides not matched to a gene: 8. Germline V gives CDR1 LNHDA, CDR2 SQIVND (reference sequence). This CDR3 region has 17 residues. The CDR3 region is CASSTVPSGRGQETQYF. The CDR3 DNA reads TGTGCCAGTAGTACCGTACCTAGCGGGAGGGGGCAAGAGACCCAGTACTTC.

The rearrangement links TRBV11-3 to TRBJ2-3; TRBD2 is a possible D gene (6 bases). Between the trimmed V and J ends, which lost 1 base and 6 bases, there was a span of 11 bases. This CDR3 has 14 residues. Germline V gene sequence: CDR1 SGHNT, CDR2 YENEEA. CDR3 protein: CASSLAGSKDTQYF. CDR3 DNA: TGTGCCAGCAGCTTAGCCGGGAGTAAGGATACGCAGTATTTT.

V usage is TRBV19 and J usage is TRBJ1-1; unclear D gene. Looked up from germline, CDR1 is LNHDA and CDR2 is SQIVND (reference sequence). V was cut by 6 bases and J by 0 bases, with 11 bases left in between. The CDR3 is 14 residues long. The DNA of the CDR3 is TGTGCCAGTAGCGCGAGAGAGATGAACACTGAAGCTTTCTTT. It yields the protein CASSAREMNTEAFF.

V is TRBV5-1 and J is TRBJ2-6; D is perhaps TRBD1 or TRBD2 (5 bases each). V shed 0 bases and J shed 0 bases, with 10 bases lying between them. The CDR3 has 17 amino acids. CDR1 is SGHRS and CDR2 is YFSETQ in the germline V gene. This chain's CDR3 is CASSLGGSGSGANVLTF. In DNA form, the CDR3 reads TGCGCCAGCAGCTTGGGGGGGAGCGGCTCTGGGGCCAACGTCCTGACTTTC.

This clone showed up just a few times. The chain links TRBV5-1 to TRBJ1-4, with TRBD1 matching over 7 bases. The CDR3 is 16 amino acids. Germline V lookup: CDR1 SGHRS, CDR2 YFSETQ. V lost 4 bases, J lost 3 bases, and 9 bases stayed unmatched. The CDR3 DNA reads TGCGCCAGCAGCCCCGGACAGGACTCCTCTAATGAAAAACTGTTTTTT. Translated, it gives CASSPGQDSSNEKLFF.

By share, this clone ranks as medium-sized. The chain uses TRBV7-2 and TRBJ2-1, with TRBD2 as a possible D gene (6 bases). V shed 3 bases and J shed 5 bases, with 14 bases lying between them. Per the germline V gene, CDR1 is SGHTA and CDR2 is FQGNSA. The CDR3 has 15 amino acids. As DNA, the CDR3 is TGTGCCAGCAGCTTTCTCTCTAGCGTGCACAATGAGCAGTTCTTC. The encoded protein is CASSFLSSVHNEQFF.

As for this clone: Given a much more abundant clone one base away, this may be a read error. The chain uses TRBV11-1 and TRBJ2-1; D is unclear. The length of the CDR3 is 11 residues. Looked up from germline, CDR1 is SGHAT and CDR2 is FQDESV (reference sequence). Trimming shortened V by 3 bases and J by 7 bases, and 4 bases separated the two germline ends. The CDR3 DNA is TGTGCCAGCAGCTTGGGGAATGAGCAGTTCTTC. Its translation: CASSLGNEQFF.

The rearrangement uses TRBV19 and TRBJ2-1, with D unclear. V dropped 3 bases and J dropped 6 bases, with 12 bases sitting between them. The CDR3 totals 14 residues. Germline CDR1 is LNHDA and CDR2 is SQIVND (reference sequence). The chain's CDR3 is CASSMRRESNEQFF. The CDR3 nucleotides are TGTGCCAGTAGTATGCGAAGAGAGAGCAATGAGCAGTTCTTC.

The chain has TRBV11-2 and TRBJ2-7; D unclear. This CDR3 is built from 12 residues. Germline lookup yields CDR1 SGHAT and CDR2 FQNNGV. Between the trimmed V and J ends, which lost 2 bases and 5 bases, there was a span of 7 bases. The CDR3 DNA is TGTGCCAGCAGCTTAATAGCAAACGAGCAGTACTTC. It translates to CASSLIANEQYF. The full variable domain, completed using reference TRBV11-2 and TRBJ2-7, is EAGVAQSPRYKIIEKRQSVAFWCNPISGHATLYWYQQILGQGPKLLIQFQNNGVVDDSQLPKDRFSAERLKGVDSTLKIQPAKLEDSAVYLCASSLIANEQYFGPGTRLTVT.

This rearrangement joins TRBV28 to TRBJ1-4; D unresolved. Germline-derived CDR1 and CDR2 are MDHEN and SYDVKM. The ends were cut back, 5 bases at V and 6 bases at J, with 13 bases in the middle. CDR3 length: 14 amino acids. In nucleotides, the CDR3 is TGTGCCAGCAGTCCACCCAACTGGTATGAAAAACTGTTTTTT. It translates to CASSPPNWYEKLFF.

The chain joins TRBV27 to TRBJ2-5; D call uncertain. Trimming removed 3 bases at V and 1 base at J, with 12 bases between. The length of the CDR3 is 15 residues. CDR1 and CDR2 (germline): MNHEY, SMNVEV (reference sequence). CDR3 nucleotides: TGTGCCAGCAGTTTTCTCGTGGGCAGCCAAGAGACCCAGTACTTC. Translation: CASSFLVGSQETQYF.

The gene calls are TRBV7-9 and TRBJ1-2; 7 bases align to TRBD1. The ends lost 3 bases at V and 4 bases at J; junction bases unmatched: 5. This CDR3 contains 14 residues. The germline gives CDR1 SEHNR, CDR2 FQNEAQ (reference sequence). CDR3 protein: CASSLWDRAYGYTF. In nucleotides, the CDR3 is TGTGCCAGCAGCTTGTGGGACAGAGCCTATGGCTACACCTTC.

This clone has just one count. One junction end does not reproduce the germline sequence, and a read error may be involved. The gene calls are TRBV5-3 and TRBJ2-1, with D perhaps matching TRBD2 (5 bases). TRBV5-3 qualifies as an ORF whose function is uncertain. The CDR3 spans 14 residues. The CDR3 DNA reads TGTGCCAGCAGCTTGGAGGACTGGTCCAATGAGCAGTTCTTC. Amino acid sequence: CASSLEDWSNEQFF.

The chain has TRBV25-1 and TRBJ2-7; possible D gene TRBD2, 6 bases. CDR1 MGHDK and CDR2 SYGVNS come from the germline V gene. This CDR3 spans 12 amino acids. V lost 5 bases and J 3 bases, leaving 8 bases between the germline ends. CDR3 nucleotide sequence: TGTGCCAGCAGTAGGGACTTCTACGAGCAGTACTTC. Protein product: CASSRDFYEQYF.

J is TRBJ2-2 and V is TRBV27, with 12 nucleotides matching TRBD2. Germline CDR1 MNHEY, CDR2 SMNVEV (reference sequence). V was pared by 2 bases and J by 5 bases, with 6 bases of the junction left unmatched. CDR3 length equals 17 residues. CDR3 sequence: CASSLRLAGGRTGELFF. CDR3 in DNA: TGTGCCAGCAGTTTACGTCTAGCGGGGGGGAGAACCGGGGAGCTGTTTTTT.

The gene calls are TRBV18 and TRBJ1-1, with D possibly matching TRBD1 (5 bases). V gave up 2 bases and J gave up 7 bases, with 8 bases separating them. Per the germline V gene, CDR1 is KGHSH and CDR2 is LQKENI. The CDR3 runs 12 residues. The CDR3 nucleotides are TGTGCCAGCTCACCAGGGGCGCGTGAAGCTTTCTTT. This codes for CASSPGAREAFF.

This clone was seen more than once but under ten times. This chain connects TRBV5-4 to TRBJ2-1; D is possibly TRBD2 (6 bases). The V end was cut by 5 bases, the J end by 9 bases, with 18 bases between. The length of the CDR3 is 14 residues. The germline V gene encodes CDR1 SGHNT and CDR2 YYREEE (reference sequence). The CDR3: CASRGGDFSTEQFF. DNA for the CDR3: TGTGCCAGCAGAGGAGGGGACTTCAGCACTGAGCAGTTCTTC.

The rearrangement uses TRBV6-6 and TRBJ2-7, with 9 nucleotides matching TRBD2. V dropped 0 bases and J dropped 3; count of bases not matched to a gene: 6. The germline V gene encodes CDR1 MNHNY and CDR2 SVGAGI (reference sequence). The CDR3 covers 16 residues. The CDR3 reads CASSYSMASGNYEQYF. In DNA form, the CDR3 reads TGTGCCAGCAGTTACTCGATGGCTAGCGGGAACTACGAGCAGTACTTC.

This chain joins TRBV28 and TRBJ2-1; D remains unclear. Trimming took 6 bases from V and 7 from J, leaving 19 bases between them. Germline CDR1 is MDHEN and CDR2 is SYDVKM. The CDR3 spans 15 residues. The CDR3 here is CASRQLVTLYNEQFF. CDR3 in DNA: TGTGCCAGCAGACAACTGGTCACACTGTATAATGAGCAGTTCTTC.

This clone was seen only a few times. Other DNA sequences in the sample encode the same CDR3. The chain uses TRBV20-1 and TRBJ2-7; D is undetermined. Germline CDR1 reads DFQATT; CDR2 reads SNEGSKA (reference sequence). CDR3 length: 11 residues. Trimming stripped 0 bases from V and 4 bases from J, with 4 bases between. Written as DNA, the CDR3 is TGCAGTGCTAGAGACCCGTACGAGCAGTACTTC. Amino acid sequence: CSARDPYEQYF.

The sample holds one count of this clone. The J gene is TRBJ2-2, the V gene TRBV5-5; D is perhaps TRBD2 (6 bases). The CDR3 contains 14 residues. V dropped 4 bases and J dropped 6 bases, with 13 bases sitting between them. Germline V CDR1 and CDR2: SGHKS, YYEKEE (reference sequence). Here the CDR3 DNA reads TGTGCCAGCAGCCTCTCGGGGGAATCCGGGGAGCTGTTTTTT. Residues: CASSLSGESGELFF. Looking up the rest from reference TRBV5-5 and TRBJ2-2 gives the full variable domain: DAGVTQSPTHLIKTRGQQVTLRCSPISGHKSVSWYQQVLGQGPQFIFQYYEKEERGRGNFPDRFSARQFPNYSSELNVNALLLGDSALYLCASSLSGESGELFFGEGSRLTVL.

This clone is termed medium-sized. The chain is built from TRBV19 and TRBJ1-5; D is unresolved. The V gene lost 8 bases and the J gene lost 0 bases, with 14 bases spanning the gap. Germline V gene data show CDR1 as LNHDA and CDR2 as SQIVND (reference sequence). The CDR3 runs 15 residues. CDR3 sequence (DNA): TGTGCCAGTGGGAGGACGGTTAGTAGCAATCAGCCCCAGCATTTT. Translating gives CASGRTVSSNQPQHF. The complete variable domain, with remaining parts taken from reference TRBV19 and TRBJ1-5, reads DGGITQSPKYLFRKEGQNVTLSCEQNLNHDAMYWYRQDPGQGLRLIYYSQIVNDFQKGDIAEGYSVSREKKESFPLTVTSAQKNPTAFYLCASGRTVSSNQPQHFGDGTRLSIL.